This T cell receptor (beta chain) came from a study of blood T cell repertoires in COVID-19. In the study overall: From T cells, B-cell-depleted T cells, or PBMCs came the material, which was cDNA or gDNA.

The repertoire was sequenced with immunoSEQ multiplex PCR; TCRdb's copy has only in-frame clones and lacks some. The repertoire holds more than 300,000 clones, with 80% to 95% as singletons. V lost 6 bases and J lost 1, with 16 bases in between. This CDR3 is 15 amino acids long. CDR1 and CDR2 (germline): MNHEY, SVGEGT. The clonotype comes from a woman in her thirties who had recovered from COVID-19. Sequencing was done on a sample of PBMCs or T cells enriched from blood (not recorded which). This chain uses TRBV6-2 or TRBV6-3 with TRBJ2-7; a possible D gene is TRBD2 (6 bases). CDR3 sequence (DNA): TGTGCCAGCAGCCTTCTAGACGGGAGATCCTACGAGCAGTACTTC. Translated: CASSLLDGRSYEQYF.